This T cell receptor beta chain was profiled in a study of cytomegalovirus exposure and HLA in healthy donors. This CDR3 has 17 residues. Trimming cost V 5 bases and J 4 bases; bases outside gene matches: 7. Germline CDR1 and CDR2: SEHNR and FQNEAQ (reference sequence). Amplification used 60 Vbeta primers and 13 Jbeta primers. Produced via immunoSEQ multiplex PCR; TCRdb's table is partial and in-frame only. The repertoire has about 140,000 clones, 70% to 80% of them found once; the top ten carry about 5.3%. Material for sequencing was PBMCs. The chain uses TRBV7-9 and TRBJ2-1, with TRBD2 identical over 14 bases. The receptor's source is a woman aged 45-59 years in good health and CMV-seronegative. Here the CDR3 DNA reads TGTGCCAGCAGCCCCCACCGACTAGCGGGGGGGTACAATGAGCAGTTCTTC. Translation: CASSPHRLAGGYNEQFF.